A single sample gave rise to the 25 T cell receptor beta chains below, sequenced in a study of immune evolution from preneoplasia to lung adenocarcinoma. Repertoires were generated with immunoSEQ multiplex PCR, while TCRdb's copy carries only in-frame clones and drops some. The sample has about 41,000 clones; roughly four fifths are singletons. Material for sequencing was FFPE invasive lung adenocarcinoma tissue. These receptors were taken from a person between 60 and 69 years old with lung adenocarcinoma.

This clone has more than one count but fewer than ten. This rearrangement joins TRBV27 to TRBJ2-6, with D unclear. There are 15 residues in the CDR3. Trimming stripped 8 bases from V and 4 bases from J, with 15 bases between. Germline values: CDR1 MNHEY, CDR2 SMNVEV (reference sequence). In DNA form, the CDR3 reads TGTGCCAGCTCCTTAACTCTGGCGGGGGCCAACGTCCTGACTTTC. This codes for CASSLTLAGANVLTF.

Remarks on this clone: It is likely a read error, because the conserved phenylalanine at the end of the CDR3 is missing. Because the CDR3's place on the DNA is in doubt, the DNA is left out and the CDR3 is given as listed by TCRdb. CDR3 loop: CASSFPGLATL. The chain carries TRBV7-3 and TRBJ2-7; no DNA check was done on the table's D call, TRBD2. The CDR3 is 11 amino acids long, termini counted. CDR1 and CDR2 (germline): SGHTA, FQGTGA.

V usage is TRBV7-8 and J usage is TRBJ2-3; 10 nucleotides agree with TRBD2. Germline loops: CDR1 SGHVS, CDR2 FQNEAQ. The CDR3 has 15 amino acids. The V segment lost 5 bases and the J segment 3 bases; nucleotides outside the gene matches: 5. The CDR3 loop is CASSQREGRTDTQYF. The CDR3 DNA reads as TGTGCCAGCAGCCAGCGGGAGGGGCGAACAGATACGCAGTATTTT. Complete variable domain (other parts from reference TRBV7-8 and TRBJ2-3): GAGVSQSPRYKVAKRGQDVALRCDPISGHVSLFWYQQALGQGPEFLTYFQNEAQLDKSGLPSDRFFAERPEGSVSTLKIQRTQQEDSAVYLCASSQREGRTDTQYFGPGTRLTVL.

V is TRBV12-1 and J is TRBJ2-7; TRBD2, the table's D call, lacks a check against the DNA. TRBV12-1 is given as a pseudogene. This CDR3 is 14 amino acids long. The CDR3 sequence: CASSSSHATYEQYF. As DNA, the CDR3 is TGTGCCAGCAGCTCAAGCCACGCAACCTACGAGCAGTACTTC.

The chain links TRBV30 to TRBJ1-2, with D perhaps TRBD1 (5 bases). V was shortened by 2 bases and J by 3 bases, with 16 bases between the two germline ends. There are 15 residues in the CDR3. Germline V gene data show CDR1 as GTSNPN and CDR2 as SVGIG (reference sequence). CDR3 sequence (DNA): TGTGCCTGGAGTACGGGGCTGACCTACGACTATGGCTACACCTTC. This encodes CAWSTGLTYDYGYTF.

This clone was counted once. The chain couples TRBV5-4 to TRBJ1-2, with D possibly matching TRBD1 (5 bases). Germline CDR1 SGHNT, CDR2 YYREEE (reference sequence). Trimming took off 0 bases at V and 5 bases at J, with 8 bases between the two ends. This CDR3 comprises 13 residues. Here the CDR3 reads CASSLDRLYGYTF. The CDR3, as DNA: TGTGCCAGCAGCTTGGACAGGTTGTATGGCTACACCTTC.

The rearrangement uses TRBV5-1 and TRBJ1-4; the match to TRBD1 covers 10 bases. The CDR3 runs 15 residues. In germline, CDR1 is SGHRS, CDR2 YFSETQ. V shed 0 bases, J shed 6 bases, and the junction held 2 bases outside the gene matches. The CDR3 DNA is TGCGCCAGCAGCTTGGCCGGGACAGGGGATGAAAAACTGTTTTTT. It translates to CASSLAGTGDEKLFF.

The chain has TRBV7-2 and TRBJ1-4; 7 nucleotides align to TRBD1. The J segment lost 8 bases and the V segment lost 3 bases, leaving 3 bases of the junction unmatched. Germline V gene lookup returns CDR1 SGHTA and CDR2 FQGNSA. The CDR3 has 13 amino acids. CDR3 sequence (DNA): TGTGCCAGCAGCTTCGCAGGGGGGGAAAAACTGTTTTTT. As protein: CASSFAGGEKLFF.

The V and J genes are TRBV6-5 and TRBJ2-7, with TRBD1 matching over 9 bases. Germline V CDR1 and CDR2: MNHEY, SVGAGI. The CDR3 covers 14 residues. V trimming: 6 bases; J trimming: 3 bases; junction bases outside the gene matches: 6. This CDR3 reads CASRRGQGLYEQYF. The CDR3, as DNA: TGTGCCAGCAGGAGGGGACAGGGCCTCTACGAGCAGTACTTC.

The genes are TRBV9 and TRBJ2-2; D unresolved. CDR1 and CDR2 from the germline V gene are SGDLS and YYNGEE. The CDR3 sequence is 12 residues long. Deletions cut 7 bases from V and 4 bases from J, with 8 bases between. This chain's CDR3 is CASRQGTGELFF. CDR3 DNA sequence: TGTGCCAGCCGACAAGGCACCGGGGAGCTGTTTTTT.

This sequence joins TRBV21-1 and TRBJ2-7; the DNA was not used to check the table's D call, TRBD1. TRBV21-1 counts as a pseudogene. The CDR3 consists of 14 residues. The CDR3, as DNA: TGTGCCAGCAGCGCGGGACAGCAAGCCTACGAGCAGTACTTC. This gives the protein CASSAGQQAYEQYF.

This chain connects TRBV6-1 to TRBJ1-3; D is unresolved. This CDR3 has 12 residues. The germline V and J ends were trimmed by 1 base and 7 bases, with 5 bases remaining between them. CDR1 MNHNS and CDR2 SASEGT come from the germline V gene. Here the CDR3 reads CASSEVGNTIYF. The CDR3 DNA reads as TGTGCCAGCAGTGAAGTGGGTAACACCATATATTTT.

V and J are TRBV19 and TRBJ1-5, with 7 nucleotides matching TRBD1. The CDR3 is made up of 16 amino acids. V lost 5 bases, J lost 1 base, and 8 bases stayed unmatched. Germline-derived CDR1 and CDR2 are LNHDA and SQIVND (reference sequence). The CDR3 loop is CASSAYLRGSNQPQHF. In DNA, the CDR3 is TGTGCCAGTAGTGCCTACCTCAGGGGGAGCAATCAGCCCCAGCATTTT.

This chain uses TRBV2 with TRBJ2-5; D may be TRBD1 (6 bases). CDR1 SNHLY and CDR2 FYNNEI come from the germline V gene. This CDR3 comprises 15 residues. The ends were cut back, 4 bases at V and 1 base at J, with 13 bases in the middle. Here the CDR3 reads CASSVGANFQETQYF. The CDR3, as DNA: TGTGCCAGCAGTGTGGGGGCAAATTTCCAAGAGACCCAGTACTTC.

The CDR3 protein is CAWSVLAGGETQYF. Here the CDR3 DNA reads TGTGCCTGGAGTGTGCTAGCGGGAGGCGAGACCCAGTACTTC. This chain links TRBV30 with TRBJ2-5, with 11 bases fitting TRBD2. J was trimmed by 5 bases and V by 0 bases; bases with no gene match: 2. This CDR3 has 14 amino acids. Looked up from germline, CDR1 is GTSNPN and CDR2 is SVGIG (reference sequence).

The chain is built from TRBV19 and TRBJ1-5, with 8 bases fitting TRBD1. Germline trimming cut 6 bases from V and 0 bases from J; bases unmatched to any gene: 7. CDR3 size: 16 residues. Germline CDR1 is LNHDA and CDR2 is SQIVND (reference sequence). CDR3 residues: CASRMGQAYSNQPQHF. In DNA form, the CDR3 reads TGTGCCAGTAGGATGGGACAGGCCTATAGCAATCAGCCCCAGCATTTT.

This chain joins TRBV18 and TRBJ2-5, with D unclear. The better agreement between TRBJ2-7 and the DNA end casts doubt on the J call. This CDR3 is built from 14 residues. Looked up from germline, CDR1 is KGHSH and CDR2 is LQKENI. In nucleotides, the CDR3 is TGTGCCAGCTCACCACCGCAGAGCCCCTACGAGCAGTACTTC. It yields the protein CASSPPQSPYEQYF.

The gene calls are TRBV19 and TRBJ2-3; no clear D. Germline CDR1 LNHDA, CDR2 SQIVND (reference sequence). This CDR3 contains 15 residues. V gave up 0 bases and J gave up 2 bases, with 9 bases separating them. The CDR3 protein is CASSIDVRSTDTQYF. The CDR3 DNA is TGTGCCAGTAGTATAGATGTGCGGTCCACAGATACGCAGTATTTT.

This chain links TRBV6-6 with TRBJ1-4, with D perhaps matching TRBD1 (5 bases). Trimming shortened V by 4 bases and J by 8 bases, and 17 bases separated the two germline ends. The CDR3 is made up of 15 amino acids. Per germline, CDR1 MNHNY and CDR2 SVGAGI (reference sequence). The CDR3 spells CASSSAFHRQEKLFF. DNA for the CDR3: TGTGCCAGCAGTTCGGCCTTTCACCGACAGGAAAAACTGTTTTTT.

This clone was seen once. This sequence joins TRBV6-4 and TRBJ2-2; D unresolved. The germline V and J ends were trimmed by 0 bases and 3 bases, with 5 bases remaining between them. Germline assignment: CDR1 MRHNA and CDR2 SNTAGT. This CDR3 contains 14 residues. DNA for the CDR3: TGTGCCAGCAGTGACTCAGTCGACACCGGGGAGCTGTTTTTT. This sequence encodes CASSDSVDTGELFF.

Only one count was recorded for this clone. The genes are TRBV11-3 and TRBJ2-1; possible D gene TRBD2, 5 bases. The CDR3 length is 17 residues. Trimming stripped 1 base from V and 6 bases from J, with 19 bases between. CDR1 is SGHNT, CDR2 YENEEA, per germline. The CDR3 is CASSLVVGRLLANEQFF. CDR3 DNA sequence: TGTGCCAGCAGCTTAGTCGTAGGGAGATTATTGGCCAATGAGCAGTTCTTC.

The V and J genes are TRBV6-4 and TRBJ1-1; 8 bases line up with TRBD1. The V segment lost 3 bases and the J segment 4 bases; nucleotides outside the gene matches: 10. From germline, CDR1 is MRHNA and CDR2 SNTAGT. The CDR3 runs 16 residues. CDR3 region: CASSDTPGQGSTEAFF. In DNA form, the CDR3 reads TGTGCCAGCAGTGATACCCCCGGACAGGGTTCCACTGAAGCTTTCTTT.

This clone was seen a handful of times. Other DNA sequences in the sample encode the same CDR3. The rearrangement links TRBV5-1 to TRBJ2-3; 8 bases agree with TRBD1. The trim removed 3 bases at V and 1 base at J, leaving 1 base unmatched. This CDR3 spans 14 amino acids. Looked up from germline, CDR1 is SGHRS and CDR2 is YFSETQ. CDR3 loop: CASSSGQGTDTQYF. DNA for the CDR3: TGCGCCAGCAGCTCGGGACAGGGCACAGATACGCAGTATTTT.

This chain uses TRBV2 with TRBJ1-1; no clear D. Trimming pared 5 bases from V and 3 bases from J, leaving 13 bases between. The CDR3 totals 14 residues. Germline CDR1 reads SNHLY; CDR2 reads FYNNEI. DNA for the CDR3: TGTGCCAGCAGTACGCTTACCACGGACACTGAAGCTTTCTTT. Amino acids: CASSTLTTDTEAFF.

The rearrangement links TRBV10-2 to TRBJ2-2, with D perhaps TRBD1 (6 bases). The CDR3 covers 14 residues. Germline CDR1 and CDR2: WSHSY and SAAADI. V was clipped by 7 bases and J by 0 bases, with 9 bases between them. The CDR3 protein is CASMGHANTGELFF. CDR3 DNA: TGCGCCAGCATGGGACACGCGAACACCGGGGAGCTGTTTTTT.